Listed here are 27 T cell receptor beta chains from one sample, sequenced in a study of cytomegalovirus exposure and HLA in healthy donors. Both 60 Vbeta primers and 13 Jbeta primers went into the PCR. The data were produced by immunoSEQ multiplex PCR, yet TCRdb's version contains in-frame clones alone and is incomplete. The profile shows about 200,000 clones, approximately 83% of them singletons. Sequences were obtained from PBMCs. The receptors come from a boy between 2 and 15 years old in good health and CMV-seronegative.

This clone came up a few times. This chain joins TRBV25-1 and TRBJ2-7, with D maybe TRBD2 (5 bases). The CDR3 totals 13 residues. Between the trimmed V and J ends, which lost 5 bases and 4 bases, there was a span of 12 bases. Germline lookup yields CDR1 MGHDK and CDR2 SYGVNS. For the CDR3, the DNA is TGTGCCAGCAGTACAACTAGTCTATACGAGCAGTACTTC. It specifies CASSTTSLYEQYF.

The chain couples TRBV4-1 to TRBJ1-6, with 7 positions matching TRBD1. V shed 1 base, J shed 8 bases, and the junction held 5 bases outside the gene matches. Germline CDR1 and CDR2: MGHRA and YSYEKL. This CDR3 is 15 amino acids long. This CDR3 is CASSQGPDRDSPLHF. CDR3 DNA: TGCGCCAGCAGCCAAGGGCCTGACAGGGATTCACCCCTCCACTTT.

This clone came up once. The chain couples TRBV19 to TRBJ1-1, with D perhaps matching TRBD1 (5 bases). V was cut by 5 bases and J by 10 bases, with 26 bases left in between. The CDR3 has 16 amino acids. Germline-derived CDR1 and CDR2 are LNHDA and SQIVND (reference sequence). CDR3 amino acids: CASSPPAGQGGFGAFF. CDR3 DNA sequence: TGTGCCAGTAGTCCCCCTGCGGGGCAGGGAGGGTTTGGAGCTTTCTTT.

This chain's CDR3 is CATSRVLAGSSYEQYF. In DNA form, the CDR3 reads TGTGCCACCAGCAGAGTTCTAGCGGGAAGCTCCTACGAGCAGTACTTC. This chain links TRBV15 with TRBJ2-7; 9 positions match TRBD2. V lost 1 base, J lost 0 bases, and 4 bases stayed unmatched. Germline V gene data show CDR1 as LNHNV and CDR2 as YYDKDF (reference sequence). The CDR3 length is 16 residues.

V and J are TRBV7-9 and TRBJ1-2, with 12 positions matching TRBD1. Per germline, CDR1 SEHNR and CDR2 FQNEAQ (reference sequence). V lost 0 bases to trimming and J lost 5 bases; unmatched junction nucleotides: 4. The CDR3 totals 16 residues. CDR3 nucleotides: TGTGCCAGCAGCTTAGCTGGGACAGGGGGCCGGTATGGCTACACCTTC. Translation: CASSLAGTGGRYGYTF.

V and J are TRBV6-1 and TRBJ2-7; tentatively, D is TRBD1 (6 bases). Germline lookup yields CDR1 MNHNS and CDR2 SASEGT. V was pared by 7 bases and J by 1 base, with 14 bases between. The CDR3 totals 14 residues. CDR3 bases: TGTGCCAGCATCTTCGGGACATCTTCCTACGAGCAGTACTTC. This gives the protein CASIFGTSSYEQYF.

In its sample, this clone was seen once. The rearrangement uses TRBV13 and TRBJ2-3, with 8 bases that match TRBD1. CDR1 and CDR2 from the germline V gene are PRHDT and FYEKMQ (reference sequence). Trimming took 4 bases from V and 5 from J; bases not matched to a gene: 8. The CDR3 runs to 15 residues. As DNA, the CDR3 is TGTGCCAGCAGCTCCAGGACAGGGTATGGAGATACGCAGTATTTT. This encodes CASSSRTGYGDTQYF. Together with reference TRBV13 and TRBJ2-3, the CDR3 gives the full variable domain: AAGVIQSPRHLIKEKRETATLKCYPIPRHDTVYWYQQGPGQDPQFLISFYEKMQSDKGSIPDRFSAQQFSDYHSELNMSSLELGDSALYFCASSSRTGYGDTQYFGPGTRLTVL.

The rearrangement links TRBV6-1 to TRBJ1-2; 8 bases fit TRBD1. Germline-derived CDR1 and CDR2 are MNHNS and SASEGT. There are 15 residues in the CDR3. Trimming at V came to 7 bases and at J to 8 bases, leaving 15 bases not matched to a gene. This CDR3 is CASTLGQVLSEGYTF. CDR3 coding DNA: TGTGCCAGCACCCTGGGACAGGTGTTGTCGGAAGGCTACACCTTC.

The genes are TRBV4-3 and TRBJ2-1; D is ambiguous. CDR3 length: 14 amino acids. In germline, CDR1 is LGHNA, CDR2 YSLEER. The germline V and J ends were trimmed by 0 bases and 12 bases, with 15 bases remaining between them. The CDR3 sequence: CASSQDHASGRQFF. The CDR3 region has the DNA TGCGCCAGCAGCCAAGATCATGCTTCAGGTCGGCAGTTCTTC.

This sequence joins TRBV21-1 and TRBJ2-5; TRBD2 reflects the table's D call only, with no check against the DNA. TRBV21-1 corresponds to a pseudogene. The CDR3 is 14 amino acids. CDR3 region: CASSLGGEGKTQYF. The CDR3, as DNA: TGTGCCAGCAGCTTGGGGGGAGAAGGAAAGACCCAGTACTTC.

The gene calls are TRBV7-3 and TRBJ1-1, with TRBD1 identical over 7 bases. With V trimmed by 6 bases and J by 1 base, 5 bases remained unmatched. Germline V gene data show CDR1 as SGHTA and CDR2 as FQGTGA. There are 14 residues in the CDR3. CDR3 region: CASSRQGSNTEAFF. The CDR3 DNA follows: TGTGCCAGCAGTAGACAGGGTTCGAACACTGAAGCTTTCTTT.

This sequence joins TRBV7-8 and TRBJ1-1; D may be TRBD1 (5 bases). V lost 4 bases and J 4 bases, leaving 10 bases between the germline ends. CDR1 is SGHVS and CDR2 is FQNEAQ in the germline V gene. The CDR3 runs 13 residues. The CDR3 region is CASSSYGGTEAFF. For the CDR3, the DNA is TGTGCCAGCAGCTCCTACGGGGGCACTGAAGCTTTCTTT.

The V and J genes are TRBV7-2 and TRBJ2-5; D may be TRBD2 (6 bases). CDR3 size: 12 residues. The V end lost 1 base, the J end lost 7 bases, and 7 bases lay between the germline ends. CDR1 SGHTA and CDR2 FQGNSA come from the germline V gene. The DNA of the CDR3 is TGTGCCAGCAGCTTAGTGGGAGGGACCCAGTACTTC. As protein: CASSLVGGTQYF.

This chain connects TRBV7-2 to TRBJ2-3; 14 bases match TRBD2. V lost 2 bases to trimming and J lost 2 bases; unmatched junction nucleotides: 6. Germline CDR1 SGHTA, CDR2 FQGNSA. CDR3 length: 18 amino acids. The chain's CDR3 is CASSLPRTSGGSTDTQYF. CDR3 DNA: TGTGCCAGCAGCTTACCGCGGACTAGCGGGGGGTCCACAGATACGCAGTATTTT.

The chain couples TRBV13 to TRBJ2-3, with D perhaps matching TRBD2 (5 bases). The CDR3 totals 13 residues. Germline CDR1 and CDR2: PRHDT and FYEKMQ (reference sequence). Trimming removed 5 bases at V and 6 bases at J, with 12 bases between. The CDR3 loop reads CASSRRTGDTQYF. Written as DNA, the CDR3 is TGTGCCAGCAGCAGACGAACGGGGGATACGCAGTATTTT.

The chain carries TRBV28 and TRBJ2-7; possibly TRBD2 for D (7 bases). Between the trimmed V and J ends, which lost 1 base and 4 bases, there was a span of 17 bases. This CDR3 spans 16 amino acids. Germline V gives CDR1 MDHEN, CDR2 SYDVKM. Written as DNA, the CDR3 is TGTGCCAGCAGTTTATTGGGGGGGCGAGGGAGTTACGAGCAGTACTTC. Its protein product is CASSLLGGRGSYEQYF.

This clone has only one observation. The gene calls are TRBV7-9 and TRBJ1-6; weak D call: TRBD1 (5 bases). Between the trimmed V and J ends, which lost 8 bases and 10 bases, there was a span of 18 bases. The CDR3 loop spans 14 amino acids. CDR1 is SEHNR and CDR2 is FQNEAQ in the germline V gene (reference sequence). Here the CDR3 DNA reads TGTGCCAGCCTTCCTACGGGGGATGGCTCACCCCTCCACTTT. This sequence encodes CASLPTGDGSPLHF.

The chain recombines TRBV15 with TRBJ1-2, with D perhaps matching TRBD1 (5 bases). CDR3 length: 13 residues. Trimming took off 1 base at V and 8 bases at J, with 11 bases between the two ends. Germline V gives CDR1 LNHNV, CDR2 YYDKDF (reference sequence). The CDR3, as DNA: TGTGCCACCAGCAGAGGGGCGGGGGAGGGCTACACCTTC. Amino acid sequence: CATSRGAGEGYTF. Full variable domain (rest looked up from reference TRBV15 and TRBJ1-2): DAMVIQNPRYQVTQFGKPVTLSCSQTLNHNVMYWYQQKSSQAPKLLFHYYDKDFNNEADTPDNFQSRRPNTSFCFLDIRSPGLGDTAMYLCATSRGAGEGYTFGSGTRLTVV.

CDR3 loop: CASSPGGVRTDTQYF. The CDR3 nucleotides are TGTGCCAGCAGCCCGGGGGGAGTACGAACAGATACGCAGTATTTT. V usage is TRBV9 and J usage is TRBJ2-3, with 7 positions matching TRBD2. Germline CDR1 SGDLS, CDR2 YYNGEE. The CDR3 consists of 15 residues. V gave up 4 bases and J gave up 3 bases; unmatched junction bases: 8.

This chain uses TRBV19 with TRBJ2-3; D ambiguous. CDR3 size: 13 residues. In germline, CDR1 is LNHDA, CDR2 SQIVND (reference sequence). V dropped 0 bases and J dropped 7 bases, with 8 bases sitting between them. CDR3 DNA: TGTGCCAGTAGTATAGACCTCCCCTATACGCAGTATTTT. Its protein is CASSIDLPYTQYF. The full variable domain, with the rest looked up from reference TRBV19 and TRBJ2-3, is DGGITQSPKYLFRKEGQNVTLSCEQNLNHDAMYWYRQDPGQGLRLIYYSQIVNDFQKGDIAEGYSVSREKKESFPLTVTSAQKNPTAFYLCASSIDLPYTQYFGPGTRLTVL.

The genes are TRBV5-6 and TRBJ2-1; 7 bases agree with TRBD2. CDR1 and CDR2 from the germline V gene are SGHDT and YYEEEE. V gave up 2 bases and J gave up 1 base; unmatched junction bases: 0. This CDR3 is 14 amino acids long. CDR3 sequence reads: CASSFSGSYNEQFF. The CDR3 nucleotides read TGTGCCAGCAGCTTTAGCGGGTCCTACAATGAGCAGTTCTTC.

This clone came up a few times. The chain is built from TRBV19 and TRBJ1-2; 7 bases map to TRBD1. The V gene's germline CDR1 is LNHDA and CDR2 SQIVND (reference sequence). The CDR3 has 14 amino acids. Trimming at V came to 4 bases and at J to 4 bases, leaving 6 bases not matched to a gene. CDR3: CASSTEDRTYGYTF. CDR3 nucleotide sequence: TGTGCCAGTAGTACCGAGGACAGGACCTATGGCTACACCTTC.

V and J are TRBV7-2 and TRBJ1-5, with unresolved D. The CDR3 loop spans 15 amino acids. Germline V gene lookup returns CDR1 SGHTA and CDR2 FQGNSA. Trimming shortened V by 1 base and J by 3 bases, and 10 bases separated the two germline ends. The CDR3 DNA reads TGTGCCAGCAGCTTAGTAGACGGGAACAATCAGCCCCAGCATTTT. Protein sequence: CASSLVDGNNQPQHF.

The chain has TRBV10-3 and TRBJ2-1, with 8 bases lining up with TRBD1. There are 14 residues in the CDR3. CDR1 ENHRY and CDR2 SYGVKD come from the germline V gene. With V trimmed by 6 bases and J by 9 bases, 10 bases remained unmatched. CDR3 amino acids: CAIRGDRQGSEQFF. CDR3 coding DNA: TGTGCCATCAGGGGAGACAGACAGGGGAGTGAGCAGTTCTTC.

This chain joins TRBV6-5 and TRBJ1-2; the D gene is possibly TRBD1 (5 bases). The V end lost 3 bases, the J end lost 6 bases, and 20 bases lay between the germline ends. CDR3 size: 16 residues. The germline gives CDR1 MNHEY, CDR2 SVGAGI. DNA for the CDR3: TGTGCCAGCAGTTATAGTTTTATGGGGGGAGGGAATGGCTACACCTTC. It is translated as CASSYSFMGGGNGYTF.

The V call is TRBV5-8, the J call TRBJ1-2, with no clear D. Trimming took off 1 base at V and 3 bases at J, with 7 bases between the two ends. The CDR3 has 13 residues. Germline lookup yields CDR1 SGHTS and CDR2 YDEGEE. The CDR3 sequence is CASSLLAYYGYTF. The CDR3 DNA follows: TGTGCCAGCAGCTTGTTGGCCTACTATGGCTACACCTTC.

The J gene is TRBJ2-3, the V gene TRBV4-3, with TRBD2 matching over 8 bases. V gave up 4 bases and J gave up 2 bases; unmatched junction bases: 8. The CDR3 length is 16 residues. Per the germline V gene, CDR1 is LGHNA and CDR2 is YSLEER. Here the CDR3 DNA reads TGCGCCAGCAGCCCCTCGGGACTAGTGAACACAGATACGCAGTATTTT. It codes for CASSPSGLVNTDTQYF.